The T cell receptor beta chain described here comes from a study of blood T cell repertoires in COVID-19. About the study: There were acute and convalescent COVID-19 samples, and they came from the United States, Italy and Spain.

This clone occurred once. Generated by immunoSEQ multiplex PCR, the TCRdb table keeps only in-frame clones and is missing some. The repertoire includes around 160,000 clones, around nine tenths of them detected once, and 2% to 2.5% sits in the top ten. This CDR3 region has 15 residues. V gave up 4 bases and J gave up 4 bases; unmatched junction bases: 8. Looked up from germline, CDR1 is SGHDT and CDR2 is YYEEEE. The V call is TRBV5-6, the J call TRBJ1-5, with 7 bases matching TRBD1. The specimen was peripheral blood. The TCR sequence derives from a human donor in a cohort sampled during active COVID-19. CDR3 bases: TGTGCCAGCAGCGCATGGGACAGACCAAATCAGCCCCAGCATTTT. It specifies CASSAWDRPNQPQHF.